Following are 21 T cell receptor beta chains from one sample sequenced in a study of T cell responses to AZD1222 COVID-19 vaccine. Using immunoSEQ multiplex PCR, the repertoire was profiled, and TCRdb retains in-frame clones only, with some absent. Of some 150,000 clones listed, under 95% were seen once; the top ten hold about 8.6%. Sequenced material: peripheral blood, taken on day 0 of AZD1222 vaccination. All receptors derive from an adult in good health.

This chain links TRBV14 with TRBJ2-3; D may be TRBD2 (6 bases). Between the trimmed V and J ends, which lost 0 bases and 6 bases, there was a span of 19 bases. Germline-derived CDR1 and CDR2 are SGHDN and FVKESK. The CDR3 runs to 17 residues. CDR3 region: CASSQENVGLSVDTQYF. CDR3 DNA: TGTGCCAGCAGCCAAGAGAATGTGGGACTTTCCGTCGATACGCAGTATTTT. The whole variable domain, remainder taken from reference TRBV14 and TRBJ2-3, is EAGVTQFPSHSVIEKGQTVTLRCDPISGHDNLYWYRRVMGKEIKFLLHFVKESKQDESGMPNNRFLAERTGGTYSTLKVQPAELEDSGVYFCASSQENVGLSVDTQYFGPGTRLTVL.

This chain links TRBV5-1 with TRBJ2-7; D not certain. Trimming shortened V by 0 bases and J by 3 bases, and 10 bases separated the two germline ends. The germline V gene has CDR1 SGHRS and CDR2 YFSETQ. The CDR3 spans 14 residues. The DNA of the CDR3 is TGCGCCAGCAGCTTGGGGTTAGGTGACTACGAGCAGTACTTC. It encodes CASSLGLGDYEQYF.

This rearrangement joins TRBV28 to TRBJ1-2; D might be TRBD1 (5 bases). The CDR3 extends over 11 amino acids. The V gene's germline CDR1 is MDHEN and CDR2 SYDVKM. The CDR3 spells CAAYGGYGYTF. As DNA, the CDR3 is TGTGCGGCGTACGGGGGCTATGGCTACACCTTC.

The V call is TRBV7-9, the J call TRBJ1-5, with D maybe TRBD1 (6 bases). Germline lookup yields CDR1 SEHNR and CDR2 FQNEAQ (reference sequence). The CDR3 is made up of 15 amino acids. Trimming took 5 bases from V and 5 from J, leaving 16 bases between them. DNA of the CDR3: TGTGCCAGCAGCCCCAAGGGGGGGCTCGATCAGCCCCAGCATTTT. This codes for CASSPKGGLDQPQHF. The full variable domain, rest sourced from reference TRBV7-9 and TRBJ1-5, is DTGVSQNPRHKITKRGQNVTFRCDPISEHNRLYWYRQTLGQGPEFLTYFQNEAQLEKSRLLSDRFSAERPKGSFSTLEIQRTEQGDSAMYLCASSPKGGLDQPQHFGDGTRLSIL.

V usage is TRBV5-4 and J usage is TRBJ2-3; TRBD1 matches at 9 bases. Per the germline V gene, CDR1 is SGHNT and CDR2 is YYREEE (reference sequence). The CDR3 sequence is 16 residues long. Trimming took 4 bases from V and 4 from J; bases not matched to a gene: 10. DNA for the CDR3: TGTGCCAGCAGCCCCTCCGGGACAGGGACATCAGATACGCAGTATTTT. Its translation is CASSPSGTGTSDTQYF.

This clone was picked up many times. The chain is built from TRBV12-5 and TRBJ2-3, with a weak D call TRBD1 (6 bases). Germline values: CDR1 LGHNT, CDR2 FRNRAP. The CDR3 extends over 15 amino acids. The V and J ends lost 0 bases and 3 bases respectively, with 10 bases between them. The DNA of the CDR3 is TGTGCTAGTGGTTTGGTCAGCAGGGGTACAGATACGCAGTATTTT. Its translation: CASGLVSRGTDTQYF. Using reference TRBV12-5 and TRBJ2-3 for the parts outside the CDR3, the full variable domain is DARVTQTPRHKVTEMGQEVTMRCQPILGHNTVFWYRQTMMQGLELLAYFRNRAPLDDSGMPKDRFSAEMPDATLATLKIQPSEPRDSAVYFCASGLVSRGTDTQYFGPGTRLTVL.

This chain joins TRBV4-3 and TRBJ1-3; D might be TRBD1 (6 bases). This CDR3 spans 15 amino acids. V lost 1 base to trimming and J lost 3 bases, with 10 bases between them. Germline V gene lookup returns CDR1 LGHNA and CDR2 YSLEER. The CDR3 DNA reads as TGCGCCAGCAGCCAAGGGGGGGCTAGTGGAAACACCATATATTTT. Residues: CASSQGGASGNTIYF.

The gene calls are TRBV19 and TRBJ2-7, with 8 bases identical to TRBD1. The CDR3 length is 11 residues. The germline gives CDR1 LNHDA, CDR2 SQIVND (reference sequence). DNA of the CDR3: TGTGCGACAGGGGATTACTACGAGCAGTACTTC. Its translation: CATGDYYEQYF.

The chain recombines TRBV28 with TRBJ2-5, with 10 bases that match TRBD2. This CDR3 region has 16 residues. The germline CDR1 and CDR2 sequences are MDHEN and SYDVKM. V trimming: 5 bases; J trimming: 1 base; junction bases outside the gene matches: 7. In nucleotides, the CDR3 is TGTGCCAGCAGTGCGTATAGCGGGGGGACCCAAGAGACCCAGTACTTC. It specifies CASSAYSGGTQETQYF.

The table lists this clone with a few counts. The V and J genes are TRBV4-2 and TRBJ1-4; D remains unclear. From germline, CDR1 is LGHNA and CDR2 YNFKEQ. V lost 4 bases, J lost 9 bases, and 24 bases lay in between. The CDR3 runs to 17 residues. CDR3: CASSREEGGSRFKKLFF. The CDR3 coding sequence is TGTGCCAGCAGCCGTGAGGAGGGAGGGTCGAGATTTAAAAAACTGTTTTTT.

This chain uses TRBV7-8 with TRBJ2-3; D uncertain. Germline lookup yields CDR1 SGHVS and CDR2 FQNEAQ. The CDR3 sequence is 17 residues long. Trimming took 0 bases from V and 2 from J, leaving 15 bases between them. CDR3 region: CASSLASAISVTDTQYF. CDR3 DNA sequence: TGTGCCAGCAGCTTAGCTTCCGCGATTTCAGTCACAGATACGCAGTATTTT. The full variable domain, in which reference TRBV7-8 and TRBJ2-3 provide the parts outside the CDR3, is GAGVSQSPRYKVAKRGQDVALRCDPISGHVSLFWYQQALGQGPEFLTYFQNEAQLDKSGLPSDRFFAERPEGSVSTLKIQRTQQEDSAVYLCASSLASAISVTDTQYFGPGTRLTVL.

The chain has TRBV7-8 and TRBJ1-1, with D tentatively TRBD1 (5 bases). CDR3 length: 16 residues. V gave up 5 bases and J gave up 4 bases, with 20 bases separating them. CDR1 and CDR2 (germline): SGHVS, FQNEAQ. This CDR3 reads CASSLTPLGLITEAFF. The CDR3, as DNA: TGTGCCAGCAGCCTGACACCCTTGGGGCTTATCACTGAAGCTTTCTTT.

This clone has more than one count but fewer than ten. The chain has TRBV5-4 and TRBJ1-2; 10 bases map to TRBD1. This CDR3 has 13 amino acids. The V gene's germline CDR1 is SGHNT and CDR2 YYREEE (reference sequence). The V and J ends lost 5 bases and 5 bases, in that order; junction bases with no gene match: 3. CDR3: CASRAGQGYGYTF. The DNA for the CDR3 is TGTGCCAGCAGGGCGGGACAGGGGTATGGCTACACCTTC. The variable domain in full, with the rest retrieved from reference TRBV5-4 and TRBJ1-2, is ETGVTQSPTHLIKTRGQQVTLRCSSQSGHNTVSWYQQALGQGPQFIFQYYREEENGRGNFPPRFSGLQFPNYSSELNVNALELDDSALYLCASRAGQGYGYTFGSGTRLTVV.

The chain joins TRBV6-2 or TRBV6-3 to TRBJ1-1; D remains unclear. Looked up from germline, CDR1 is MNHEY and CDR2 is SVGEGT. Between the trimmed V and J ends, which lost 8 bases and 0 bases, there was a span of 10 bases. CDR3 length: 13 amino acids. The CDR3 bases are TGTGCCAGCGGTTGGGTCCTGAACACTGAAGCTTTCTTT. This encodes CASGWVLNTEAFF.

The chain joins TRBV12-3 or TRBV12-4 to TRBJ2-7; 9 nucleotides agree with TRBD1. With 5 bases clipped from V and 7 bases from J, the junction kept 6 bases outside the gene matches. The length of the CDR3 is 13 residues. This CDR3 reads CASSLRTGEEQYF. The CDR3 DNA reads TGTGCCAGCAGTCTAAGGACAGGGGAGGAGCAGTACTTC.

This clone was recorded once. This chain uses TRBV19 with TRBJ2-7; TRBD1 might be the D (7 bases). The CDR3 extends over 15 amino acids. Germline lookup yields CDR1 LNHDA and CDR2 SQIVND (reference sequence). The V gene lost 1 base and the J gene lost 6 bases, with 16 bases spanning the gap. The CDR3 reads CASSIGSRGTGEQYF. CDR3 sequence (DNA): TGTGCCAGTAGTATAGGGAGCAGGGGGACTGGCGAGCAGTACTTC.

DNA of the CDR3: TGTGCCAGCTCACCGGGAAGCGGAAAGTACGAGCAGTACTTC. The encoded protein is CASSPGSGKYEQYF. This chain joins TRBV18 and TRBJ2-5; TRBD2 is a possible D gene (5 bases). With the DNA end fitting TRBJ2-7 better, the J assignment may be wrong. This CDR3 has 14 residues. Germline-derived CDR1 and CDR2 are KGHSH and LQKENI.

This chain uses TRBV6-1 with TRBJ2-2, with unresolved D. CDR3 length: 14 residues. V was trimmed by 0 bases and J by 6 bases, leaving 8 bases between them. CDR1 and CDR2 (germline): MNHNS, SASEGT. DNA for the CDR3: TGTGCCAGCAGTGAAGCGGTCGGCCCCGGGGAGCTGTTTTTT. It is translated as CASSEAVGPGELFF.

The J gene is TRBJ1-4, the V gene TRBV4-3; D is unresolved. Trimming stripped 1 base from V and 6 bases from J, with 9 bases between. This CDR3 region has 14 residues. Germline V gene lookup returns CDR1 LGHNA and CDR2 YSLEER. Here the CDR3 DNA reads TGCGCCAGCAGCCAAGGGGAGCAGGATGAAAAACTGTTTTTT. It translates to CASSQGEQDEKLFF.

The chain uses TRBV6-5 and TRBJ1-2; D call uncertain. CDR3 length: 15 amino acids. Germline CDR1 and CDR2: MNHEY and SVGAGI. Between the trimmed V and J ends, which lost 1 base and 3 bases, there was a span of 12 bases. CDR3 amino acids: CASSYFEPGYYGYTF. CDR3 in DNA: TGTGCCAGCAGTTACTTCGAACCGGGGTACTATGGCTACACCTTC.

V usage is TRBV5-1 and J usage is TRBJ2-3; no clear D gene. The CDR3 has 16 amino acids. Germline V gene sequence: CDR1 SGHRS, CDR2 YFSETQ. V was trimmed by 0 bases and J by 1 base, leaving 12 bases between them. This CDR3 reads CASSLEGPRGTDTQYF. The CDR3 DNA follows: TGCGCCAGCAGCTTGGAAGGGCCCCGGGGCACAGATACGCAGTATTTT.